This TCR beta chain stems from a study of CD8 T cells in ankylosing spondylitis. Overall study results and limits: Earlier authors reported some of these motif variants in reactive arthritis synovial fluid and blood. The study looked at matched synovial fluid samples from ankylosing spondylitis patients. Disease-linked clones were reported to be significantly enriched there. Ankylosing spondylitis blood appeared to carry a characteristic TCR beta motif of roughly 8 highly homologous variants.

Libraries of TCR beta came from quantitative 5'-RACE with molecular barcodes. TCRdb reprocessed the 5' RACE reads via MiXCR and lists one record per CDR3 protein. This sample has roughly 440,000 distinct CDR3 sequences; approximately 17% occur once, and the top ten carry 1%. With regard to this clonotype: What it binds is unknown.

CDR3 length: 15 residues. Germline CDR1 and CDR2: MDHEN and SYDVKM. V was shortened by 1 base and J by 0 bases, with 10 bases between the two germline ends. The rearrangement joins TRBV28 to TRBJ2-7; a possible D gene is TRBD2 (6 bases). The receptor was isolated from a male donor with ankylosing spondylitis. Specimen: blood, either unsorted or a sorted T cell fraction (not recorded which). CDR3 sequence: CASSLLGGTSYEQYF. The CDR3 DNA reads TGTGCCAGCAGTTTATTGGGCGGGACCTCCTACGAGCAGTACTTC.